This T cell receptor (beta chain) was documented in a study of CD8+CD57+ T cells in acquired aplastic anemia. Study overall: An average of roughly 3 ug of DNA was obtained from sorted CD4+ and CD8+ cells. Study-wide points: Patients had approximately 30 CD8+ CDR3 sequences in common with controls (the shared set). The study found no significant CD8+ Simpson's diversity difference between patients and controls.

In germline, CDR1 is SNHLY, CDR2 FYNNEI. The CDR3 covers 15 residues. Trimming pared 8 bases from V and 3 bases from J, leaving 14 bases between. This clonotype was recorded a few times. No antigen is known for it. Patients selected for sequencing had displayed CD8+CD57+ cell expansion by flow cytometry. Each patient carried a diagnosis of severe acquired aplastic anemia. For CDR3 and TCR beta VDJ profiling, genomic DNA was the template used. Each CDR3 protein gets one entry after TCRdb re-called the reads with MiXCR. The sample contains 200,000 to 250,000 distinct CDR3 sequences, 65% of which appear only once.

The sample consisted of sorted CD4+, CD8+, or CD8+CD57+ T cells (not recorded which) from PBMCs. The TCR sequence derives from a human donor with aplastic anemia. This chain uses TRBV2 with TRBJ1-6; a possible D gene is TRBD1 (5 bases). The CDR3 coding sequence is TGTGCCAGCGTGGGGGGGGGTGGCTATAATTCACCCCTCCACTTT. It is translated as CASVGGGGYNSPLHF. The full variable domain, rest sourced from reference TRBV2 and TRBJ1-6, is EPEVTQTPSHQVTQMGQEVILRCVPISNHLYFYWYRQILGQKVEFLVSFYNNEISEKSEIFDDQFSVERPDGSNFTLKIRSTKLEDSAMYFCASVGGGGYNSPLHFGNGTRLTVT.